This T cell receptor (beta chain) is drawn from a study of blood T cells in healthy people across ages. A sample-barcoded 5' primer and a J-beta primer mix were used in a second PCR of about 7 to 11 cycles. TCRdb re-derived calls from the 5' RACE reads in MiXCR, one entry per CDR3 protein. The sample shows hundreds of thousands of distinct CDR3 sequences, roughly a quarter of them seen only once. There are a few counts of this clonotype. The study recruited healthy Caucasian donors from Russia who were aged about 6 to 95. The V end lost 2 bases, the J end lost 2 bases, and 8 bases lay between the germline ends. This CDR3 spans 14 amino acids. Germline V lookup: CDR1 MNHEY, CDR2 SVGAGI. In addition, the sample was reused for a study of T cells of mothers and their children. That investigation notes: Samples were provided by three healthy Caucasian mothers and their six children. Pairs that are related and pairs that are unrelated have TCR recombination output shaped similarly by thymic selection.

The chain has TRBV6-5 and TRBJ2-3, with D maybe TRBD1 (5 bases). Sequencing was carried out using blood. This clonotype was sampled from a boy aged 2 to 10 in good health. This CDR3 reads CASSYDSYTDTQYF. CDR3 nucleotide sequence: TGTGCCAGCAGTTACGACAGTTACACAGATACGCAGTATTTT.